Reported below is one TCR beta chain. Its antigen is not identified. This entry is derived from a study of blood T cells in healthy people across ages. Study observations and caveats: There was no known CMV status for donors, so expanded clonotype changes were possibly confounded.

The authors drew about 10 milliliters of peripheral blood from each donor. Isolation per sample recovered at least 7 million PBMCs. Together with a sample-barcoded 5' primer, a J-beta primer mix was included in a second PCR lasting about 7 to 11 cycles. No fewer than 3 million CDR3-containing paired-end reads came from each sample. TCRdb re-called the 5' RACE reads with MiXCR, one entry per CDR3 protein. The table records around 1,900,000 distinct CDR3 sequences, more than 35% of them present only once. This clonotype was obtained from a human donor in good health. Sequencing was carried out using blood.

CDR3 in amino acids: CASSPHQGADGYTF. For the CDR3, the DNA is TGTGCCAGCAGCCCGCACCAGGGGGCAGATGGCTACACCTTC. The chain carries TRBV7-9 and TRBJ1-2, with TRBD1 matching over 8 bases. V trimming: 5 bases; J trimming: 6 bases; junction bases outside the gene matches: 8. This CDR3 is built from 14 residues. CDR1 is SEHNR and CDR2 is FQNEAQ in the germline V gene (reference sequence).